These 5 T cell receptor beta chains came from one sample sequenced in a study of cytotoxic CD8 clonotypes in ibrutinib-treated CLL. The assay was immunoSEQ multiplex PCR, and TCRdb's table has in-frame clones only and misses some. The table lists around 310,000 clones, more than 65% of them singletons, with 5% to 7% in the top ten. Sample: PBMCs, taken before ibrutinib treatment. These receptor sequences come from a human donor with chronic lymphocytic leukemia.

The chain couples TRBV10-1 to TRBJ2-1; 10 nucleotides align to TRBD2. Germline CDR1 is WNHNN and CDR2 is SYGVQD (reference sequence). This CDR3 is built from 15 residues. V was clipped by 6 bases and J by 6 bases; unmatched bases: 8. The CDR3 spells CASRSRTSGINEQFF. Here the CDR3 DNA reads TGCGCCAGCAGGTCTCGGACTAGCGGCATCAATGAGCAGTTCTTC.

This clone was counted once. The rearrangement joins TRBV27 to TRBJ2-1; D remains ambiguous. Germline CDR1 MNHEY, CDR2 SMNVEV (reference sequence). The CDR3 runs to 14 residues. V lost 6 bases and J 6 bases, leaving 15 bases between the germline ends. CDR3 bases: TGTGCCAGCAGCACCAACGGGCCGGGCAATGAGCAGTTCTTC. It codes for CASSTNGPGNEQFF.

The rearrangement uses TRBV7-2 and TRBJ2-7, with D possibly matching TRBD2 (6 bases). This CDR3 has 14 amino acids. The germline CDR1 and CDR2 sequences are SGHTA and FQGNSA. Trimming shortened V by 5 bases and J by 2 bases, and 13 bases separated the two germline ends. Here the CDR3 reads CASSPRTSPYEQYF. Here the CDR3 DNA reads TGTGCCAGCAGCCCACGCACTAGCCCCTACGAGCAGTACTTC.

V and J are TRBV2 and TRBJ2-7, with D unresolved. The CDR3 loop spans 14 amino acids. Trimming removed 2 bases at V and 9 bases at J, with 17 bases between. Germline V gene lookup returns CDR1 SNHLY and CDR2 FYNNEI. CDR3 amino acids: CASSETPGFAGQYF. As DNA, the CDR3 is TGTGCCAGCAGTGAAACACCCGGGTTTGCTGGGCAGTACTTC. Together with reference TRBV2 and TRBJ2-7, the CDR3 gives the full variable domain: EPEVTQTPSHQVTQMGQEVILRCVPISNHLYFYWYRQILGQKVEFLVSFYNNEISEKSEIFDDQFSVERPDGSNFTLKIRSTKLEDSAMYFCASSETPGFAGQYFGPGTRLTVT.

The CDR3, as DNA: TGTGCCAGCAGTCCTGCCGACAGGGATTCCTACGAGCAGTACTTC. Translation gives CASSPADRDSYEQYF. The V and J genes are TRBV5-6 and TRBJ2-7; TRBD1 agrees at 7 bases. The germline gives CDR1 SGHDT, CDR2 YYEEEE. Trimming removed 5 bases from V and 1 base from J; junction bases left unmatched: 9. The CDR3 runs to 15 residues.